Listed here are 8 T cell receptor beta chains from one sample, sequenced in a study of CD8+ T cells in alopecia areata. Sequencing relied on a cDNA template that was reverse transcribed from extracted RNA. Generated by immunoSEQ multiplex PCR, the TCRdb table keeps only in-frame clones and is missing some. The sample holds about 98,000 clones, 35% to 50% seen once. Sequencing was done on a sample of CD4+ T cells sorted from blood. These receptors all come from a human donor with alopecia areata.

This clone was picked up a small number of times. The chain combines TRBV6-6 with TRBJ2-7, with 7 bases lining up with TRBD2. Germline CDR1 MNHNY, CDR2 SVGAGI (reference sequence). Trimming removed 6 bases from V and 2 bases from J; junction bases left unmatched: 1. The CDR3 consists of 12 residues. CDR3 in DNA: TGTGCCAGCAGGGGAGGGGCCTACGAGCAGTACTTC. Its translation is CASRGGAYEQYF.

As DNA, the CDR3 is TGCGCCAGCAGCTTGGCGGGAATCGGGACGAGCTCCTACAATGAGCAGTTCTTC. This gives the protein CASSLAGIGTSSYNEQFF. This chain connects TRBV5-1 to TRBJ2-1; D may correspond to TRBD1 or TRBD2 (5 bases each). Germline loops: CDR1 SGHRS, CDR2 YFSETQ. Trimming removed 0 bases at V and 0 bases at J, with 16 bases between. The CDR3 sequence is 18 residues long.

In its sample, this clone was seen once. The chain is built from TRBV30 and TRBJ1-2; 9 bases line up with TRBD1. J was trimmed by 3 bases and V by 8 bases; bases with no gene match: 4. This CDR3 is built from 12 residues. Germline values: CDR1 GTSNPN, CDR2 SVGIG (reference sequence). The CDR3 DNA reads TGTGCCAGAGGGGACAGGGACTATGGCTACACCTTC. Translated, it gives CARGDRDYGYTF.

This CDR3 is CSVLLLNTEAFF. The CDR3 DNA sequence: TGCAGCGTTTTGCTGCTGAACACTGAAGCTTTCTTT. This sequence joins TRBV29-1 and TRBJ1-1; unclear D gene. Germline CDR1 and CDR2: SQVTM and ANQGSEA. With 5 bases removed from V and 0 bases from J, the gap between germline ends came to 7 bases. The CDR3 covers 12 residues.

CDR3 loop: CSVVKQSTDTQYF. CDR3 DNA sequence: TGCAGCGTTGTAAAACAGAGCACAGATACGCAGTATTTT. The rearrangement uses TRBV29-1 and TRBJ2-3, with D unclear. V lost 4 bases, J lost 0 bases, and 8 bases lay in between. The CDR3 has 13 residues. The germline CDR1 and CDR2 sequences are SQVTM and ANQGSEA.

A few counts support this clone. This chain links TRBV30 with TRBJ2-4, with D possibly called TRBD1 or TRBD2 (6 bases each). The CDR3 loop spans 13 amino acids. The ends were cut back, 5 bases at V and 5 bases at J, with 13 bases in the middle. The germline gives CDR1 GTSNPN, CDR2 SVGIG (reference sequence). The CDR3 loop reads CAWSTGAENIQYF. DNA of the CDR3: TGTGCCTGGTCGACGGGGGCGGAAAACATTCAGTACTTC.

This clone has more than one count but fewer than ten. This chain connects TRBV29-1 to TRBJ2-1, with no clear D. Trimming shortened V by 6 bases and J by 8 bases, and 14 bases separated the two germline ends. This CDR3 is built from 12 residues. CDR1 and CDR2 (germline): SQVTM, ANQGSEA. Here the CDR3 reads CSVRVSNDEQFF. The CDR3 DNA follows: TGCAGCGTCCGGGTAAGCAACGATGAGCAGTTCTTC.

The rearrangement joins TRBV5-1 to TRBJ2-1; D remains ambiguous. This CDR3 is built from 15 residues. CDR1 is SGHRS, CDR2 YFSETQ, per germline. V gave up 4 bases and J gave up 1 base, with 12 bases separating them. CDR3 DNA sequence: TGCGCCAGCAGCCCGTTCCTTGGATCCTACAATGAGCAGTTCTTC. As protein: CASSPFLGSYNEQFF.